What follows is one T cell receptor beta chain and its context. The junction shows a germline mismatch at one end, possibly a read error. Profiled with immunoSEQ multiplex PCR; TCRdb holds only in-frame clones, not every one. The sample records tens of thousands of clones, 71% being singletons. The record originates from a study of cytotoxic CD8 clonotypes in ibrutinib-treated CLL. The CDR3 length is 17 residues. The germline V gene has CDR1 SGHAT and CDR2 FQNNGV. This sequence was found in a human donor with chronic lymphocytic leukemia. This material consisted of PBMCs, taken after 12 months of ibrutinib treatment. The chain joins TRBV11-2 to TRBJ2-1; unclear D gene. The CDR3 DNA follows: TGTGCCAGCAGCCCCTTGGGAAACCCCGCCGGATACAATGAACAGTTCTTC. This codes for CASSPLGNPAGYNEQFF.